The 3 T cell receptor beta chains reported below all come from one sample, sequenced in a study of high-grade serous ovarian cancer treatment subgroups. Tumor samples were obtained before definitive surgery or chemotherapy. TCRdb keeps only in-frame clones here, not all; method: immunoSEQ multiplex PCR. The sample lists approximately 3,500 clones; approximately 80% were seen once. Sequences were obtained from tumor tissue. These receptors all come from a human donor with high-grade serous ovarian cancer.

This clone occurred a few times. It is likely a read error, because the conserved phenylalanine at the end of the CDR3 is missing. No DNA is shown, since the ends of the CDR3 on it are uncertain; the CDR3 is the one TCRdb lists. The rearrangement links TRBV9 to TRBJ1-4. The CDR3 numbers 10 amino acids, ends counted. The germline CDR1 and CDR2 sequences are SGDLS and YYNGEE. The CDR3 loop reads CASSKNGGRD.

The chain links TRBV27 to TRBJ1-4, with a tentative D call TRBD1 (6 bases). Germline V gives CDR1 MNHEY, CDR2 SMNVEV (reference sequence). The CDR3 is made up of 14 amino acids. Trimming took 2 bases from V and 3 from J, leaving 7 bases between them. DNA of the CDR3: TGTGCCAGCAGTTTAAAGGGGGCTAATGAAAAACTGTTTTTT. Translated, it gives CASSLKGANEKLFF.

By proportion, this clone is medium-sized (0.01 to 0.1%). The chain combines TRBV15 with TRBJ1-1; a possible D gene is TRBD1 (5 bases). The CDR3 spans 15 residues. Per the germline V gene, CDR1 is LNHNV and CDR2 is YYDKDF (reference sequence). Trimming cost V 5 bases and J 4 bases, with 17 bases left between them. DNA of the CDR3: TGTGCCACCAGCTTGCTGGGAGGGAGGGGCACTGAAGCTTTCTTT. Translation gives CATSLLGGRGTEAFF.